This T cell receptor (beta chain) is from a study of vaccination and CD4 T cells after COVID-19. The Oncomine TCR Beta short-read assay was what sequenced the DNA obtained from cultured CD4+ T cells. TCRdb used MiXCR to reprocess the PCR reads, holding one entry per CDR3 protein. The table lists roughly 13,000 distinct CDR3 sequences, roughly a quarter of them singletons, with 15% to 20% in the top ten. This clonotype has just a few counts. Its antigen remains unidentified. Regarding treatment: approximately nine-day PBMC culture with coronavirus spike peptide pools or control peptides (ViraFEST assay). Negative-selection isolation of CD4+ T cells was performed after roughly 11 days of culture. The V end lost 6 bases, the J end lost 4 bases, and 13 bases lay between the germline ends. CDR1 and CDR2 (germline): MDHEN, SYDVKM. CDR3 length: 13 residues.

This specimen consisted of CD4+ T cells from blood, cultured in vitro, obtained after SARS-CoV-2 vaccination. This sequence was found in a human donor who had recovered from COVID-19. This chain uses TRBV28 with TRBJ2-7; no firm D call. The CDR3 here is CASSLSMLYEQYF. The CDR3 DNA is TGTGCCAGCAGCCTATCGATGCTTTACGAGCAGTACTTC.